These 17 T cell receptor beta chains were all obtained from the same sample, sequenced in a study of beta chain features in type 1 diabetes. Expressed TCRB transcripts were sequenced because the isolated RNA had all been reverse transcribed beforehand. The protocol was immunoSEQ multiplex PCR, while the TCRdb copy is restricted to in-frame clones and leaves out a portion. This table holds approximately 250,000 clones, approximately 14% found once. The sample comprised naive CD4+ T cells from blood. These receptor sequences come from a woman aged 35 to 49 in good health.

This clone appeared a few times. The gene calls are TRBV6-1 and TRBJ2-6; tentative D call: TRBD1 (5 bases). The V gene lost 7 bases and the J gene lost 2 bases, with 6 bases spanning the gap. Per germline, CDR1 MNHNS and CDR2 SASEGT. The CDR3 runs 13 residues. The CDR3 sequence is CASIRAGANVLTF. The CDR3 nucleotides are TGTGCCAGCATCAGGGCTGGGGCCAACGTCCTGACTTTC.

The sample holds a few counts of this clone. CDR3 DNA sequence: TGTGCCAGCAGCTCAGTTGGGGCAGGTCCCGGTAGGGAGCTGTTTTTT. This codes for CASSSVGAGPGRELFF. V is TRBV5-4 and J is TRBJ2-2; D might be TRBD1 (5 bases). This CDR3 spans 16 amino acids. Trimming left V 3 bases short and J 9 bases short, with 21 bases between. The V gene's germline CDR1 is SGHNT and CDR2 YYREEE (reference sequence).

There are a few counts of this clone. The V call is TRBV7-9, the J call TRBJ2-1; 7 bases match TRBD2. CDR1 is SEHNR and CDR2 is FQNEAQ in the germline V gene (reference sequence). The CDR3 runs 14 residues. V dropped 7 bases and J dropped 4; count of bases not matched to a gene: 7. CDR3 region: CASMAGLNYNEQFF. The CDR3 region has the DNA TGTGCCAGCATGGCGGGACTAAATTACAATGAGCAGTTCTTC.

Of note for this clone: Other DNA sequences of this sample code for an identical CDR3. The genes are TRBV5-1 and TRBJ2-5, with TRBD2 matching 10 bases. Germline CDR1 SGHRS, CDR2 YFSETQ. The trim removed 2 bases at V and 2 bases at J, leaving 3 bases unmatched. CDR3 length: 15 amino acids. CDR3 sequence (DNA): TGCGCCAGCAGCTTTAGCGGGGGGCGTCAAGAGACCCAGTACTTC. Protein sequence: CASSFSGGRQETQYF.

This clone came up a few times. The V and J genes are TRBV7-2 and TRBJ1-6; 9 nucleotides line up with TRBD1. The germline V gene encodes CDR1 SGHTA and CDR2 FQGNSA. V dropped 5 bases and J dropped 8; count of bases not matched to a gene: 7. This CDR3 is 15 amino acids long. The CDR3 DNA reads as TGTGCCAGCAGCCCCCGGACAGGGGCGGATTCACCCCTCCACTTT. Translated, it gives CASSPRTGADSPLHF.

In this sample, this clone turned up a few times. The gene calls are TRBV11-1 and TRBJ2-7, with 7 bases lining up with TRBD1. Germline CDR1 and CDR2: SGHAT and FQDESV (reference sequence). V gave up 2 bases and J gave up 2 bases; unmatched junction bases: 6. This CDR3 spans 15 amino acids. CDR3 nucleotide sequence: TGTGCCAGCAGCTTATTCGGGACAGTCGCCTACGAGCAGTACTTC. This translates into CASSLFGTVAYEQYF.

V is TRBV5-1 and J is TRBJ2-7; 8 bases align to TRBD1. The CDR3 length is 16 residues. Germline V gene data show CDR1 as SGHRS and CDR2 as YFSETQ. V shed 3 bases and J 2 bases; nucleotides not matched to a gene: 10. CDR3 amino acids: CASSWDRDRKAYEQYF. CDR3 coding DNA: TGCGCCAGCAGCTGGGACCGGGACAGGAAGGCCTACGAGCAGTACTTC.

The chain combines TRBV5-1 with TRBJ2-6, with 7 bases aligning to TRBD1. The ends lost 4 bases at V and 0 bases at J; junction bases unmatched: 10. The germline gives CDR1 SGHRS, CDR2 YFSETQ. The CDR3 contains 18 residues. The CDR3 sequence: CASSKPGQPSSGANVLTF. CDR3 nucleotide sequence: TGCGCCAGCAGCAAACCGGGACAGCCAAGCTCTGGGGCCAACGTCCTGACTTTC.

This clone was seen a handful of times. The chain carries TRBV7-2 and TRBJ2-2, with 8 bases identical to TRBD1. J lost 2 bases, V lost 4 bases, and 3 bases had no gene match. Germline values: CDR1 SGHTA, CDR2 FQGNSA. The CDR3 is 15 residues long. CDR3 protein: CASSSTGANTGELFF. DNA for the CDR3: TGTGCCAGCAGCTCGACAGGGGCCAACACCGGGGAGCTGTTTTTT.

This clone turned up a few times. In DNA form, the CDR3 reads TGTGCCAGCAGTTACGCTAGCTCCTATAATTCACCCCTCCACTTT. Translated, it gives CASSYASSYNSPLHF. The chain links TRBV6-5 to TRBJ1-6; D unresolved. This CDR3 has 15 residues. Trimming stripped 2 bases from V and 0 bases from J, with 5 bases between. Per the germline V gene, CDR1 is MNHEY and CDR2 is SVGAGI.

The V call is TRBV18, the J call TRBJ2-5; TRBD2 agrees at 8 bases. V shed 1 base, J shed 0 bases, and the junction held 10 bases outside the gene matches. The germline gives CDR1 KGHSH, CDR2 LQKENI. The CDR3 loop spans 18 amino acids. The CDR3 here is CASSPLPQRGIYQETQYF. The CDR3 bases are TGTGCCAGCTCACCACTTCCCCAGCGGGGGATCTACCAAGAGACCCAGTACTTC.

A single count supports this clone. The V and J genes are TRBV7-2 and TRBJ1-1, with D perhaps matching TRBD1 (6 bases). Germline V gene sequence: CDR1 SGHTA, CDR2 FQGNSA. The CDR3 totals 15 residues. Trimming took off 4 bases at V and 1 base at J, with 13 bases between the two ends. This CDR3 reads CASSSDRLPNTEAFF. DNA for the CDR3: TGTGCCAGCAGCTCAGACAGGCTACCGAACACTGAAGCTTTCTTT.

This clone has just a few counts. The DNA of the CDR3 is TGTGCCAGCTCACCTGGGGCAGGTACCTCCTACAATGAGCAGTTCTTC. Amino acid sequence: CASSPGAGTSYNEQFF. The J gene is TRBJ2-1, the V gene TRBV18; possible D gene TRBD1, 5 bases. This CDR3 is 16 amino acids long. The V end lost 3 bases, the J end lost 0 bases, and 12 bases lay between the germline ends. CDR1 and CDR2 from the germline V gene are KGHSH and LQKENI.

This chain uses TRBV29-1 with TRBJ2-7; weak D call: TRBD1 (6 bases). Germline CDR1 and CDR2: SQVTM and ANQGSEA. V dropped 2 bases and J dropped 4 bases, with 15 bases sitting between them. This CDR3 has 14 amino acids. CDR3 in amino acids: CSVETGWTTYEQYF. The CDR3 DNA follows: TGCAGCGTTGAAACAGGGTGGACAACTTACGAGCAGTACTTC.

This clone was observed at least ten times. The genes are TRBV13 and TRBJ2-1; 9 positions match TRBD2. The CDR3 extends over 16 amino acids. Germline V gene lookup returns CDR1 PRHDT and CDR2 FYEKMQ (reference sequence). The trim removed 0 bases at V and 4 bases at J, leaving 4 bases unmatched. The CDR3 loop reads CASSLGAAGGYNEQFF. The CDR3 DNA sequence: TGTGCCAGCAGCTTAGGGGCAGCGGGGGGTTACAATGAGCAGTTCTTC.

This clone was picked up a small number of times. The rearrangement uses TRBV29-1 and TRBJ2-2; 7 positions agree with TRBD2. V shed 1 base, J shed 0 bases, and the junction held 5 bases outside the gene matches. The germline V gene has CDR1 SQVTM and CDR2 ANQGSEA. The CDR3 loop spans 16 amino acids. Here the CDR3 DNA reads TGCAGCGTTGAAGTGTTGGGGGGGGCGAACACCGGGGAGCTGTTTTTT. It encodes CSVEVLGGANTGELFF.

CDR3 protein: CASSQGQGAGGYTF. CDR3 DNA sequence: TGCGCCAGCAGCCAAGGACAGGGGGCGGGCGGCTACACCTTC. The V gene is TRBV4-1, the J gene TRBJ1-2; TRBD1 matches 10 bases. J lost 8 bases, V lost 1 base, and 4 bases had no gene match. The CDR3 length is 14 residues. The germline V gene encodes CDR1 MGHRA and CDR2 YSYEKL.